The 5 T cell receptor beta chains listed next were all sequenced from one sample in a study of response to subunit inactivated influenza vaccine. TCRdb redid the calling of the RT-PCR reads with MiXCR, one entry per CDR3 protein. Among roughly 710,000 distinct CDR3 sequences, 12% to 15% were seen once, and the ten largest hold approximately 7.6%. The specimen was PBMCs from blood, collected less than 15 days before vaccination. Receptor source: a man aged 45-65 years who received an inactivated influenza vaccine.

The table lists this clonotype with a few counts. This chain joins TRBV3-1 and TRBJ2-7, with 10 bases identical to TRBD1. Trimming removed 1 base from V and 11 bases from J; junction bases left unmatched: 2. In germline, CDR1 is LGHDT, CDR2 YNNKEL (reference sequence). This CDR3 region has 12 residues. The CDR3 sequence is CASSQAGQGEYF. The CDR3 DNA reads as TGTGCCAGCAGCCAAGCTGGACAGGGGGAGTACTTC.

This clonotype has only a few counts. The rearrangement uses TRBV7-9 and TRBJ2-3; D gene ambiguous. Looked up from germline, CDR1 is SEHNR and CDR2 is FQNEAQ (reference sequence). The CDR3 length is 17 residues. V gave up 5 bases and J gave up 2 bases, with 20 bases separating them. The CDR3 DNA sequence: TGTGCCAGCAGCCCCCGCACGCCCCTGAATTCCACAGATACGCAGTATTTT. Encoded protein: CASSPRTPLNSTDTQYF.

The V gene is TRBV2, the J gene TRBJ2-3, with 8 bases lining up with TRBD2. V shed 4 bases, J shed 2 bases, and the junction held 5 bases outside the gene matches. This CDR3 contains 15 residues. From germline, CDR1 is SNHLY and CDR2 FYNNEI. CDR3 in amino acids: CASSGIGGATDTQYF. The DNA of the CDR3 is TGTGCCAGCAGTGGTATCGGGGGGGCCACAGATACGCAGTATTTT. Looking up the rest from reference TRBV2 and TRBJ2-3 gives the full variable domain: EPEVTQTPSHQVTQMGQEVILRCVPISNHLYFYWYRQILGQKVEFLVSFYNNEISEKSEIFDDQFSVERPDGSNFTLKIRSTKLEDSAMYFCASSGIGGATDTQYFGPGTRLTVL.

There are a few counts of this clonotype. This rearrangement joins TRBV28 to TRBJ1-2; the D is unclear. The CDR3 covers 11 residues. Germline lookup yields CDR1 MDHEN and CDR2 SYDVKM. V lost 8 bases and J 8 bases, leaving 12 bases between the germline ends. CDR3 sequence reads: CASGRAEGYTF. The CDR3 nucleotides read TGTGCCAGCGGCAGAGCCGAAGGCTACACCTTC.

This clonotype came up a few times. This chain joins TRBV28 and TRBJ2-7; D gene uncertain. CDR3 size: 14 residues. Germline V lookup: CDR1 MDHEN, CDR2 SYDVKM. Trimming shortened V by 5 bases and J by 2 bases, and 13 bases separated the two germline ends. The CDR3 DNA sequence: TGTGCCAGCAGTCCTTCTGGGTGGGCCTACGAGCAGTACTTC. Protein sequence: CASSPSGWAYEQYF.